A selection of T cell receptor beta chains follows, all from one sample in a study of identical twins. Each CDR3 protein gets one entry after TCRdb re-called the 5' RACE reads with MiXCR. The table shows 1.5 million to 2 million distinct CDR3 sequences, with 32% occurring only once. The sequenced material came from cord blood. These receptors all come from a newborn girl in good health. CDR3s include the opening cysteine and the closing phenylalanine or tryptophan. Each record gives: clone size, V gene, J gene, D gene, CDR3 protein, CDR3 DNA. A D gene is named only where the DNA matches it firmly. Clone size, where shown, is once, few, many, or a class for clones that have expanded.

abundance: NA; v_gene: TRBV10-3; j_gene: TRBJ2-2; d_gene: NA; CDR3aa: CAIRDRSVAGELFF; CDR3nt: TGTGCCATCAGGGACCGTTCTGTCGCCGGGGAGCTGTTTTTT
abundance: few; v_gene: TRBV3-1; j_gene: TRBJ2-3; d_gene: TRBD2; CDR3aa: CASSAGSGSSTDTQYF; CDR3nt: TGTGCCAGCAGTGCAGGGAGCGGGAGTAGCACAGATACGCAGTATTTT
abundance: NA; v_gene: TRBV10-1; j_gene: TRBJ1-2; d_gene: NA; CDR3aa: CAGSESVNYGYTF; CDR3nt: TGCGCCGGCAGTGAGTCGGTTAACTATGGCTACACCTTC
abundance: NA; v_gene: TRBV7-9; j_gene: TRBJ2-1; d_gene: TRBD2; CDR3aa: CASSLLAGGLNNEQFF; CDR3nt: TGTGCCAGCAGCTTACTAGCGGGAGGTCTAAACAATGAGCAGTTCTTC
abundance: NA; v_gene: TRBV12-3/TRBV12-4; j_gene: TRBJ2-7; d_gene: TRBD1; CDR3aa: CASRGTGVPYEQYF; CDR3nt: TGTGCCAGCAGGGGGACAGGAGTTCCCTACGAGCAGTACTTC
abundance: NA; v_gene: TRBV15; j_gene: TRBJ2-7; d_gene: NA; CDR3aa: CATSTHHNEQYF; CDR3nt: TGTGCCACCAGCACCCACCACAATGAGCAGTACTTC
abundance: NA; v_gene: TRBV6-5; j_gene: TRBJ1-2; d_gene: NA; CDR3aa: CASTNRDNYGYTF; CDR3nt: TGTGCCAGCACCAACCGGGACAACTATGGCTACACCTTC
abundance: NA; v_gene: TRBV11-2; j_gene: TRBJ2-1; d_gene: TRBD2; CDR3aa: CASSLRTSGNHWRYNEQFF; CDR3nt: TGTGCCAGCAGCTTAAGGACTAGCGGGAATCATTGGAGGTACAATGAGCAGTTCTTC
abundance: NA; v_gene: TRBV28; j_gene: TRBJ1-1; d_gene: NA; CDR3aa: CASSLALRSPGAEAFF; CDR3nt: TGTGCCAGCAGTTTGGCGCTTAGAAGCCCCGGAGCTGAAGCTTTCTTT
abundance: NA; v_gene: TRBV2; j_gene: TRBJ2-3; d_gene: TRBD2; CDR3aa: CASSESWTSGTDTQYF; CDR3nt: TGTGCCAGCAGTGAGTCGTGGACTAGCGGCACAGATACGCAGTATTTT
abundance: NA; v_gene: TRBV24-1; j_gene: TRBJ1-1; d_gene: TRBD1; CDR3aa: CATSDLGQGGAFF; CDR3nt: TGTGCCACCAGTGATTTAGGACAGGGCGGAGCTTTCTTT
abundance: NA; v_gene: TRBV5-1; j_gene: TRBJ2-1; d_gene: NA; CDR3aa: CASSSISADNEQFF; CDR3nt: TGCGCCAGCAGCTCAATCTCAGCGGACAATGAGCAGTTCTTC
abundance: NA; v_gene: TRBV4-1; j_gene: TRBJ2-1; d_gene: TRBD1; CDR3aa: CASSQVSGGGDEQFF; CDR3nt: TGCGCCAGCAGCCAAGTCTCAGGGGGCGGGGATGAGCAGTTCTTC
abundance: few; v_gene: TRBV28; j_gene: TRBJ1-2; d_gene: NA; CDR3aa: CASSLPSNYGYTF; CDR3nt: TGTGCCAGCAGTTTGCCCTCTAACTATGGCTACACCTTC
abundance: few; v_gene: TRBV24-1; j_gene: TRBJ2-1; d_gene: NA; CDR3aa: CATSRGAGSKEGTTEQFF; CDR3nt: TGTGCCACCAGTCGAGGTGCGGGATCCAAGGAGGGTACAACTGAGCAGTTCTTC
abundance: NA; v_gene: TRBV2; j_gene: TRBJ2-7; d_gene: NA; CDR3aa: CASSSPMRIYSSYEQYF; CDR3nt: TGTGCCAGCAGTTCCCCTATGCGGATTTACAGCTCCTACGAGCAGTACTTC
abundance: NA; v_gene: TRBV7-2; j_gene: TRBJ2-7; d_gene: NA; CDR3aa: CASSLGGQGEAQYF; CDR3nt: TGTGCCAGCAGCTTAGGGGGGCAGGGGGAGGCCCAGTACTTC
abundance: NA; v_gene: TRBV5-5; j_gene: TRBJ2-5; d_gene: NA; CDR3aa: CASSPPIPETQYF; CDR3nt: TGTGCCAGCAGCCCCCCTATCCCGGAGACCCAGTACTTC
abundance: few; v_gene: TRBV5-1; j_gene: TRBJ2-7; d_gene: TRBD1; CDR3aa: CASSPRIVRDRGVQQYF; CDR3nt: TGCGCCAGCAGCCCAAGAATTGTCCGGGACAGGGGTGTGCAACAGTACTTC
abundance: few; v_gene: TRBV2; j_gene: TRBJ1-1; d_gene: TRBD1; CDR3aa: CARGQGTEAFF; CDR3nt: TGTGCCAGAGGACAGGGCACTGAAGCTTTCTTT
abundance: few; v_gene: TRBV20-1; j_gene: TRBJ2-5; d_gene: TRBD2; CDR3aa: CSARDPPSGRQIQYF; CDR3nt: TGCAGTGCTAGAGATCCGCCTAGCGGGAGACAGATCCAGTACTTC
abundance: NA; v_gene: TRBV11-2; j_gene: TRBJ1-6; d_gene: NA; CDR3aa: CASTRQGSVSPLHF; CDR3nt: TGTGCCAGCACCCGGCAGGGCTCTGTTTCACCCCTCCACTTT
abundance: NA; v_gene: TRBV6-1; j_gene: TRBJ1-2; d_gene: TRBD1; CDR3aa: CASGVQGAWIYGYTF; CDR3nt: TGTGCCAGCGGTGTACAGGGGGCCTGGATCTATGGCTACACCTTC
abundance: NA; v_gene: TRBV20-1; j_gene: TRBJ1-2; d_gene: TRBD1; CDR3aa: CSAAQGRLNYGYTF; CDR3nt: TGCAGTGCGGCACAGGGGCGCCTTAACTATGGCTACACCTTC
abundance: NA; v_gene: TRBV12-3/TRBV12-4; j_gene: TRBJ2-2; d_gene: NA; CDR3aa: CASTEGGGELFF; CDR3nt: TGTGCCAGCACAGAAGGCGGCGGGGAGCTGTTTTTT
abundance: NA; v_gene: TRBV4-2; j_gene: TRBJ2-3; d_gene: TRBD2; CDR3aa: CASSQAGRLSTSGRTDTQYF; CDR3nt: TGTGCCAGCAGCCAAGCGGGGCGCCTCTCGACTAGCGGGAGGACAGATACGCAGTATTTT
abundance: NA; v_gene: TRBV11-2; j_gene: TRBJ2-1; d_gene: TRBD1; CDR3aa: CASSPLRDRAYNEQFF; CDR3nt: TGTGCCAGCAGCCCCCTCCGGGACAGGGCCTACAATGAGCAGTTCTTC
abundance: NA; v_gene: TRBV11-3; j_gene: TRBJ2-5; d_gene: TRBD2; CDR3aa: CASSLESGGADNEQYF; CDR3nt: TGTGCCAGCAGCTTAGAAAGCGGGGGGGCCGACAATGAGCAGTACTTC
abundance: many; v_gene: TRBV29-1; j_gene: TRBJ1-1; d_gene: NA; CDR3aa: CSVARPNTEAFF; CDR3nt: TGCAGCGTTGCCCGACCGAACACTGAAGCTTTCTTT
abundance: few; v_gene: TRBV28; j_gene: TRBJ2-1; d_gene: TRBD1; CDR3aa: CASKSGTGGYNEQFF; CDR3nt: TGTGCCAGCAAGTCCGGGACAGGGGGCTACAATGAGCAGTTCTTC
abundance: few; v_gene: TRBV6-2/TRBV6-3; j_gene: TRBJ1-2; d_gene: NA; CDR3aa: CASSYPDHGYTF; CDR3nt: TGTGCCAGCAGTTACCCGGATCATGGCTACACCTTC
abundance: few; v_gene: TRBV3-1; j_gene: TRBJ2-1; d_gene: TRBD2; CDR3aa: CASSEEVAGRSSYNEQFF; CDR3nt: TGTGCCAGCAGCGAGGAGGTAGCGGGACGGAGCTCCTACAATGAGCAGTTCTTC
abundance: many; v_gene: TRBV28; j_gene: TRBJ2-5; d_gene: NA; CDR3aa: CASSVPVQETQYF; CDR3nt: TGTGCCAGCAGTGTCCCAGTCCAAGAGACCCAGTACTTC
abundance: few; v_gene: TRBV3-1; j_gene: TRBJ1-1; d_gene: NA; CDR3aa: CASSSRGSPFF; CDR3nt: TGTGCCAGCAGCTCCAGGGGTTCACCTTTCTTT
abundance: few; v_gene: TRBV9; j_gene: TRBJ2-7; d_gene: TRBD1; CDR3aa: CASSAGTDYPYEQYF; CDR3nt: TGTGCCAGCAGCGCCGGGACAGATTACCCCTACGAGCAGTACTTC
abundance: few; v_gene: TRBV7-2; j_gene: TRBJ1-6; d_gene: NA; CDR3aa: CASSFYRNNSPLHF; CDR3nt: TGTGCCAGCAGCTTTTACAGGAATAATTCACCCCTCCACTTT
abundance: NA; v_gene: TRBV5-6; j_gene: TRBJ2-3; d_gene: TRBD2; CDR3aa: CASSLTSGGLTDTQYF; CDR3nt: TGTGCCAGCAGCTTGACTAGCGGGGGTCTCACAGATACGCAGTATTTT
abundance: NA; v_gene: TRBV10-3; j_gene: TRBJ2-3; d_gene: NA; CDR3aa: CAIRGTSTSTDTQYF; CDR3nt: TGTGCCATCAGGGGGACTTCTACTAGCACAGATACGCAGTATTTT
abundance: many; v_gene: TRBV29-1; j_gene: TRBJ2-4; d_gene: TRBD2; CDR3aa: CSVLERGRLAGKNIQYF; CDR3nt: TGCAGCGTATTAGAGCGGGGGCGGCTAGCGGGCAAAAACATTCAGTACTTC
abundance: NA; v_gene: TRBV2; j_gene: TRBJ1-4; d_gene: TRBD1; CDR3aa: CASSEARDRVSGEKLFF; CDR3nt: TGTGCCAGCAGTGAAGCCCGGGACAGGGTTTCGGGTGAAAAACTGTTTTTT
abundance: NA; v_gene: TRBV20-1; j_gene: TRBJ1-5; d_gene: TRBD1; CDR3aa: CSARDREYQPQHF; CDR3nt: TGCAGTGCCCGGGACAGGGAGTATCAGCCCCAGCATTTT
abundance: NA; v_gene: TRBV20-1; j_gene: TRBJ1-5; d_gene: NA; CDR3aa: CSARDVNNQPQHF; CDR3nt: TGCAGTGCCAGGGACGTCAACAATCAGCCCCAGCATTTT